This record covers a single TCR gamma chain. Translating this DNA gives a protein that differs at residue 11 from the TCRdb one, which belongs to a much larger clone; a read error is likely, and the protein shown is this translation. With CATT, TCRdb re-called clones from the RT-PCR reads. The sample consists of 380 or so gamma-chain clones, about 4.7% of them appearing once. This entry is derived from a study of gamma-delta T cells after stem cell transplantation. Per the germline V gene, CDR1 is GITISATS and CDR2 is ISYDGTV (reference sequence). This CDR3 is 17 amino acids long. This sequence joins TRGV9 and TRGJP. The sample taken for sequencing was gamma-delta T cells. The origin of this receptor is a human donor. It is not recorded whose cells these are; they may come from a transplant donor. The CDR3 DNA is TGTGCCTTGTGGGAGGTGCTGGGCGAGTTGAGCAAAAAAATCAAGGTATTT. It is translated as CALWEVLGELSKKIKVF.